This entry lists 16 T cell receptor beta chains sequenced from one sample in a study of T cell responses to AZD1222 COVID-19 vaccine (dated by TCRdb to the early 2020s). The meaning of the sample's time point label: baseline before first vaccination. Library preparation was by the immunoSEQ multiplex PCR assay. TCRdb took over this immuneACCESS table, retaining in-frame rearrangements with V and J assigned. Such tables are incomplete; in checked studies, under half of the missing clones stem from an unresolved V gene, and the remainder is unexplained. Here the sample has about 160,000 clones; 85% to 95% occur a single time. The ten largest account for approximately 0.88% of the sample. This specimen consisted of peripheral blood, obtained on day 0 of AZD1222 vaccination. These receptors all come from an adult in good health.

The CDR3 protein is CASSPGQGSRQPQHF. In DNA form, the CDR3 reads TGTGCCAGCAGTCCGGGACAGGGGAGTCGTCAGCCCCAGCATTTT. The chain joins TRBV6-5 to TRBJ1-5, with 10 nucleotides matching TRBD1. Germline V gene data show CDR1 as MNHEY and CDR2 as SVGAGI. The CDR3 runs to 15 residues. J was trimmed by 6 bases and V by 5 bases; bases with no gene match: 7.

The V and J genes are TRBV19 and TRBJ2-2, with 7 bases matching TRBD2. V trimming: 5 bases; J trimming: 5 bases; junction bases outside the gene matches: 8. The CDR3 is made up of 15 amino acids. The germline gives CDR1 LNHDA, CDR2 SQIVND (reference sequence). The CDR3 DNA reads TGTGCCAGTAGTCTTCGGGACGGGGGGACCGGGGAGCTGTTTTTT. This gives the protein CASSLRDGGTGELFF.

The chain is built from TRBV5-1 and TRBJ1-2, with 9 positions matching TRBD1. Germline lookup yields CDR1 SGHRS and CDR2 YFSETQ. The trim removed 0 bases at V and 5 bases at J, leaving 5 bases unmatched. This CDR3 comprises 15 residues. The CDR3 is CASSLVSGQGYGYTF. The DNA for the CDR3 is TGCGCCAGCAGCTTGGTTTCCGGACAGGGGTATGGCTACACCTTC.

This clone turned up a few times. The chain couples TRBV10-3 to TRBJ1-5, with D possibly being TRBD1 (5 bases). Germline CDR1 ENHRY, CDR2 SYGVKD. The CDR3 is 15 residues long. V lost 0 bases to trimming and J lost 5 bases, with 11 bases between them. Written as DNA, the CDR3 is TGTGCCATCAGTGAGTCGTGGGGGTCGGATCAGCCCCAGCATTTT. Its translation is CAISESWGSDQPQHF.

The chain employs TRBV7-2 and TRBJ1-2; maybe TRBD1 (5 bases). Per germline, CDR1 SGHTA and CDR2 FQGNSA. This CDR3 contains 13 residues. Between the trimmed V and J ends, which lost 5 bases and 3 bases, there was a span of 10 bases. In DNA, the CDR3 is TGTGCCAGCAGCACAGGCCAATACTATGGCTACACCTTC. Residues: CASSTGQYYGYTF.

This chain links TRBV24-1 with TRBJ2-7; 7 positions match TRBD1. V was pared by 4 bases and J by 3 bases, with 5 bases of the junction left unmatched. CDR3 length: 14 amino acids. Germline V gene sequence: CDR1 KGHDR, CDR2 SFDVKD. The CDR3 protein is CATSEGDSYYEQYF. The CDR3 nucleotides read TGTGCCACCAGTGAGGGGGACAGTTACTACGAGCAGTACTTC.

J is TRBJ1-1 and V is TRBV29-1; D remains unclear. Germline values: CDR1 SQVTM, CDR2 ANQGSEA. This CDR3 is 13 amino acids long. With 4 bases removed from V and 4 bases from J, the gap between germline ends came to 13 bases. The CDR3 DNA follows: TGCAGCGTTGTCCGACCGCTTAGCACTGAAGCTTTCTTT. This translates into CSVVRPLSTEAFF.

The chain joins TRBV7-8 to TRBJ2-3; D tentatively reads TRBD1 or TRBD2 (5 bases each). In germline, CDR1 is SGHVS, CDR2 FQNEAQ. This CDR3 is built from 16 residues. V dropped 5 bases and J dropped 1 base, with 16 bases sitting between them. The CDR3 coding sequence is TGTGCCAGCAGCCCACGGGACGGGTTCGGCACAGATACGCAGTATTTT. Translated, it gives CASSPRDGFGTDTQYF.

The rearrangement uses TRBV18 and TRBJ2-2, with unresolved D. The CDR3 extends over 13 amino acids. V lost 2 bases and J lost 5, with 6 bases in between. Germline V CDR1 and CDR2: KGHSH, LQKENI. In nucleotides, the CDR3 is TGTGCCAGCTCACCAATCCGGACCGGGGAGCTGTTTTTT. This codes for CASSPIRTGELFF.

This clone was picked up one time. The gene calls are TRBV16 and TRBJ1-2, with a weak D call TRBD1 (6 bases). CDR1 is KGHSY, CDR2 FQNENV, per germline. The V gene lost 3 bases and the J gene lost 7 bases, with 15 bases spanning the gap. This CDR3 contains 14 residues. The CDR3 bases are TGTGCCAGCAGCCATCCGACAGGCTGGAGTGGCTACACCTTC. It yields the protein CASSHPTGWSGYTF.

The rearrangement uses TRBV7-9 and TRBJ1-6, with 8 positions matching TRBD1. V gave up 4 bases and J gave up 4 bases; unmatched junction bases: 12. This CDR3 spans 18 amino acids. The V gene's germline CDR1 is SEHNR and CDR2 FQNEAQ (reference sequence). In nucleotides, the CDR3 is TGTGCCAGCAGCTCCCAAAAGTTACAGGGGGGGTATAATTCACCCCTCCACTTT. The encoded protein is CASSSQKLQGGYNSPLHF.

The rearrangement links TRBV9 to TRBJ2-3; 8 bases map to TRBD2. This CDR3 region has 17 residues. In germline, CDR1 is SGDLS, CDR2 YYNGEE. With 6 bases clipped from V and 4 bases from J, the junction kept 16 bases outside the gene matches. This CDR3 is CASTPEGTGGPADTQYF. The CDR3, as DNA: TGTGCCAGCACCCCCGAGGGGACGGGGGGGCCCGCAGATACGCAGTATTTT. Full variable domain (missing parts from reference TRBV9 and TRBJ2-3): DSGVTQTPKHLITATGQRVTLRCSPRSGDLSVYWYQQSLDQGLQFLIQYYNGEERAKGNILERFSAQQFPDLHSELNLSSLELGDSALYFCASTPEGTGGPADTQYFGPGTRLTVL.

This sequence joins TRBV5-1 and TRBJ2-3; TRBD2 aligns across 10 bases. Germline assignment: CDR1 SGHRS and CDR2 YFSETQ. The V and J ends lost 4 bases and 4 bases, in that order; junction bases with no gene match: 9. The CDR3 length is 16 residues. DNA of the CDR3: TGCGCCAGCAGCCCCGGGACTAGCGAATCATCAGATACGCAGTATTTT. Translated: CASSPGTSESSDTQYF.

This chain links TRBV9 with TRBJ2-1; 16 bases fit TRBD2. The germline V gene has CDR1 SGDLS and CDR2 YYNGEE. V shed 4 bases, J shed 8 bases, and the junction held 3 bases outside the gene matches. The CDR3 contains 15 residues. Here the CDR3 DNA reads TGTGCCAGCAGCCCAGGGACTAGCGGGAGGGATGAGCAGTTCTTC. Translated, it gives CASSPGTSGRDEQFF.

This chain joins TRBV11-3 and TRBJ2-5; no clear D gene. V lost 1 base and J lost 2, with 8 bases in between. From germline, CDR1 is SGHNT and CDR2 YENEEA. The CDR3 spans 14 residues. In DNA, the CDR3 is TGTGCCAGCAGCTTAGTTGGGATACAAGAGACCCAGTACTTC. It is translated as CASSLVGIQETQYF.

This chain uses TRBV6-5 with TRBJ1-2; 12 nucleotides match TRBD1. The CDR3 spans 14 residues. Per the germline V gene, CDR1 is MNHEY and CDR2 is SVGAGI. V dropped 6 bases and J dropped 7; count of bases not matched to a gene: 6. CDR3 sequence: CASRPGQGAGGYTF. In nucleotides, the CDR3 is TGTGCCAGCAGACCGGGACAGGGGGCTGGTGGCTACACCTTC.